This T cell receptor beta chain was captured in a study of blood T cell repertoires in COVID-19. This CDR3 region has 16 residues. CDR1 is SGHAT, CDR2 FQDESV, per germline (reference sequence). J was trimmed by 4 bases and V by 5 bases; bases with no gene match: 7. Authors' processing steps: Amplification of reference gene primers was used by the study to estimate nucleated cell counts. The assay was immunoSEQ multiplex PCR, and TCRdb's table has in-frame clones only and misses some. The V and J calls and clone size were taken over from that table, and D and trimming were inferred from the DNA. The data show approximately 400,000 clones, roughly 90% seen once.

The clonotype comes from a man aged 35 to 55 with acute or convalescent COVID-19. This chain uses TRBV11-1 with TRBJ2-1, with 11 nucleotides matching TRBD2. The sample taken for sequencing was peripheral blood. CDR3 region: CASSTRLAGLYNEQFF. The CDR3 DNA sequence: TGTGCCAGCAGCACCCGACTAGCGGGGCTTTACAATGAGCAGTTCTTC.